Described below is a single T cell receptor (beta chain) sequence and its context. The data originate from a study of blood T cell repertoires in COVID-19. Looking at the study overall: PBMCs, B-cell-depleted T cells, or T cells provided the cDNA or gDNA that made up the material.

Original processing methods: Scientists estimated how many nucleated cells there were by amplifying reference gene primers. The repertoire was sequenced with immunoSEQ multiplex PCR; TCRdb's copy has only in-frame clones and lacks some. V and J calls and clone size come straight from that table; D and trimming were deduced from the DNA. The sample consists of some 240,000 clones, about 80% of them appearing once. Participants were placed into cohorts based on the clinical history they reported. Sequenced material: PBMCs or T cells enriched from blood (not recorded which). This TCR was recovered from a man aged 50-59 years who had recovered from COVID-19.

The DNA of the CDR3 is TGTGCCAGCCTCCCGGACAGGCCGCCACGAACGGGGAGCAATCAGCCCCAGCATTTT. Protein product: CASLPDRPPRTGSNQPQHF. This chain links TRBV2 with TRBJ1-5, with 7 bases lining up with TRBD1. Per germline, CDR1 SNHLY and CDR2 FYNNEI. The CDR3 is 19 amino acids. Trimming removed 8 bases from V and 1 base from J; junction bases left unmatched: 20. The complete variable domain, with remaining parts taken from reference TRBV2 and TRBJ1-5, reads EPEVTQTPSHQVTQMGQEVILRCVPISNHLYFYWYRQILGQKVEFLVSFYNNEISEKSEIFDDQFSVERPDGSNFTLKIRSTKLEDSAMYFCASLPDRPPRTGSNQPQHFGDGTRLSIL.